The 4 T cell receptor beta chains below come from one sample, sequenced in a study of cytomegalovirus exposure and HLA in healthy donors. PCR was performed using 60 Vbeta and 13 Jbeta primers. Generated by immunoSEQ multiplex PCR, the TCRdb table keeps only in-frame clones and is missing some. Of 110,000 to 150,000 clones detected, 82% appear once; the ten largest clones hold about 3.4%. Sequenced: PBMCs. Every receptor here comes from a man between 18 and 35 years old in good health and CMV-seropositive.

The CDR3 here is CASSLSQLYEQYF. In DNA form, the CDR3 reads TGTGCCAGCAGTTTAAGCCAACTATACGAGCAGTACTTC. The rearrangement links TRBV27 to TRBJ2-7, with D unclear. V was cut by 2 bases and J by 4 bases, with 9 bases left in between. CDR1 is MNHEY and CDR2 is SMNVEV in the germline V gene (reference sequence). CDR3 length: 13 amino acids.

The rearrangement uses TRBV30 and TRBJ1-1; weak D call: TRBD1 (6 bases). CDR3 length equals 13 residues. Germline V gives CDR1 GTSNPN, CDR2 SVGIG (reference sequence). Trimming removed 4 bases at V and 11 bases at J, with 20 bases between. The CDR3 sequence: CAWIGQSRGSAFF. The CDR3 DNA reads TGTGCCTGGATCGGGCAATCCAGGGGCTCGGCTTTCTTT. Full variable domain (outside the CDR3, taken from reference TRBV30 and TRBJ1-1): SQTIHQWPATLVQPVGSPLSLECTVEGTSNPNLYWYRQAAGRGLQLLFYSVGIGQISSEVPQNLSASRPQDRQFILSSKKLLLSDSGFYLCAWIGQSRGSAFFGQGTRLTVV.

The chain recombines TRBV27 with TRBJ2-5, with 12 bases identical to TRBD2. Germline V gene sequence: CDR1 MNHEY, CDR2 SMNVEV (reference sequence). The CDR3 runs 16 residues. V lost 4 bases to trimming and J lost 4 bases; unmatched junction nucleotides: 7. The CDR3 DNA reads TGTGCCAGCAGTTATTCTAGCGGGAGGGCCAGAGAGACCCAGTACTTC. Amino acid sequence: CASSYSSGRARETQYF.

The DNA of the CDR3 is TGTGCCAGCAGTCTCCAGACCGTTAGCGGGGGCTCCTACGAGCAGTACTTC. Translating gives CASSLQTVSGGSYEQYF. The chain recombines TRBV27 with TRBJ2-7; the match to TRBD2 covers 9 bases. The CDR3 spans 17 residues. The V gene's germline CDR1 is MNHEY and CDR2 SMNVEV (reference sequence). After removal of 5 bases from V and 0 bases from J, the junction contained 11 bases not matched to a gene.